Listed below are T cell receptor beta chains from one sample, sequenced in a study of T cells expressing NK-cell markers. TCRdb re-called the 5' RACE reads and gives one entry per CDR3 protein, without DNA. The sample has a few hundred thousand distinct CDR3 sequences. The sample comprised blood T cells: a sorted CD56 or NKG2C T cell subset, CD4+ or CD8+ T cells, or bulk PBMC T cells (not recorded which). The receptors shown here come from a man aged 18-30 years in good health. Each CDR3 is given with its conserved first and last residue.

J gene: TRBJ2-2; V gene: TRBV6-5; CDR3 protein: CATLGPTGTGTGELFF
J gene: TRBJ2-5; V gene: TRBV5-1; CDR3 protein: CASSLGASHMETQYF
J gene: TRBJ2-7; V gene: TRBV6-2/TRBV6-3; CDR3 protein: CASSLRVAYEQYF
J gene: TRBJ2-1; V gene: TRBV18; CDR3 protein: CASSPGYSEEQFF
J gene: TRBJ2-5; V gene: TRBV20-1; CDR3 protein: CSAPRRSASGRVQETQYF
J gene: TRBJ2-2; V gene: TRBV6-1; CDR3 protein: CASSPHGDYGELFF
J gene: TRBJ2-1; V gene: TRBV9; CDR3 protein: CASSVGSGTYNEQFF
J gene: TRBJ2-5; V gene: TRBV5-1; CDR3 protein: CASRIGGEKTQYF
J gene: TRBJ2-2; V gene: TRBV5-1; CDR3 protein: CASSADTPVTGELFF
J gene: TRBJ2-3; V gene: TRBV7-3; CDR3 protein: CASSPSGSDTQYF
J gene: TRBJ2-5; V gene: TRBV29-1; CDR3 protein: CSYSRSLAETQYF
J gene: TRBJ2-3; V gene: TRBV9; CDR3 protein: CASSVTGTSRDTQYF
J gene: TRBJ2-3; V gene: TRBV24-1; CDR3 protein: CATSASREGTDTQYF
J gene: TRBJ2-4; V gene: TRBV5-6; CDR3 protein: CASTGVAKNIQYF
J gene: TRBJ2-1; V gene: TRBV12-3/TRBV12-4; CDR3 protein: CASSLALISQGEVYNEQFF
J gene: TRBJ2-5; V gene: TRBV29-1; CDR3 protein: CSTRTGGETQYF
J gene: TRBJ2-1; V gene: TRBV5-4; CDR3 protein: CASSLFGGNEQFF
J gene: TRBJ2-5; V gene: TRBV29-1; CDR3 protein: CSARTLRSGTQYF
J gene: TRBJ1-1; V gene: TRBV9; CDR3 protein: CASSETANTEAFF
J gene: TRBJ1-4; V gene: TRBV6-6; CDR3 protein: CASSRYEKLFF
J gene: TRBJ1-1; V gene: TRBV20-1; CDR3 protein: CSARDKPIMNTEAFF
J gene: TRBJ2-1; V gene: TRBV7-2; CDR3 protein: CASSVVGLADSYNEQFF
J gene: TRBJ2-2; V gene: TRBV7-6; CDR3 protein: CASSSVVSSGELFF
J gene: TRBJ1-3; V gene: TRBV4-1; CDR3 protein: CASSPSKGNTIYF
J gene: TRBJ1-1; V gene: TRBV6-5; CDR3 protein: CASSYSTGSAEAFF
J gene: TRBJ2-2; V gene: TRBV6-1; CDR3 protein: CASSPSDPNTGELFF
J gene: TRBJ2-1; V gene: TRBV28; CDR3 protein: CASSFGGAEQFF
J gene: TRBJ2-1; V gene: TRBV12-3/TRBV12-4; CDR3 protein: CASSPDRTYNEQFF
J gene: TRBJ2-5; V gene: TRBV5-6; CDR3 protein: CASSAPGPIQETQYF
J gene: TRBJ1-2; V gene: TRBV12-3/TRBV12-4; CDR3 protein: CASSQAGTSAF
J gene: TRBJ2-4; V gene: TRBV6-1; CDR3 protein: CASSTRPRGSAKNIQYF
J gene: TRBJ1-6; V gene: TRBV6-1; CDR3 protein: CASRLLFGDSPLHF
J gene: TRBJ1-1; V gene: TRBV6-2/TRBV6-3; CDR3 protein: CASGETYPVEAFF
J gene: TRBJ1-1; V gene: TRBV29-1; CDR3 protein: CSVPPGRPNTEAFF
J gene: TRBJ1-5; V gene: TRBV30; CDR3 protein: CAWTLRGDQPQHF
J gene: TRBJ2-1; V gene: TRBV27; CDR3 protein: CASSLGTGINEQFF
J gene: TRBJ1-2; V gene: TRBV27; CDR3 protein: CASSSAGQGVRGYTF
J gene: TRBJ2-1; V gene: TRBV28; CDR3 protein: CASSVSGESQFF
J gene: TRBJ1-4; V gene: TRBV7-9; CDR3 protein: CASSFGREKLFF
J gene: TRBJ1-1; V gene: TRBV20-1; CDR3 protein: CSARGQEGAEAFF
J gene: TRBJ2-1; V gene: TRBV29-1; CDR3 protein: CSPVVLGESKFF
J gene: TRBJ1-1; V gene: TRBV12-3/TRBV12-4; CDR3 protein: CASSGHQNTEAFF